This T cell receptor (beta chain) was obtained from a study of shared T cell receptors in the human thymus. The length of the CDR3 is 13 residues. V shed 6 bases and J 3 bases; nucleotides not matched to a gene: 3. From germline, CDR1 is MRHNA and CDR2 SNTAGT. Clones were sequenced by immunoSEQ multiplex PCR, and TCRdb holds only the in-frame ones, with some missing. The sample has 500,000 to 750,000 clones, over 75% seen once. These same data were also listed under a study on human thymus T cells.

Sequenced sample: thymocytes. The clonotype originates from a boy less than two years old with a congenital heart defect. This chain links TRBV6-4 with TRBJ1-1, with 8 bases aligning to TRBD1. The CDR3 loop is CASSDRGYTEAFF. For the CDR3, the DNA is TGTGCCAGCAGCGACAGGGGCTACACTGAAGCTTTCTTT.